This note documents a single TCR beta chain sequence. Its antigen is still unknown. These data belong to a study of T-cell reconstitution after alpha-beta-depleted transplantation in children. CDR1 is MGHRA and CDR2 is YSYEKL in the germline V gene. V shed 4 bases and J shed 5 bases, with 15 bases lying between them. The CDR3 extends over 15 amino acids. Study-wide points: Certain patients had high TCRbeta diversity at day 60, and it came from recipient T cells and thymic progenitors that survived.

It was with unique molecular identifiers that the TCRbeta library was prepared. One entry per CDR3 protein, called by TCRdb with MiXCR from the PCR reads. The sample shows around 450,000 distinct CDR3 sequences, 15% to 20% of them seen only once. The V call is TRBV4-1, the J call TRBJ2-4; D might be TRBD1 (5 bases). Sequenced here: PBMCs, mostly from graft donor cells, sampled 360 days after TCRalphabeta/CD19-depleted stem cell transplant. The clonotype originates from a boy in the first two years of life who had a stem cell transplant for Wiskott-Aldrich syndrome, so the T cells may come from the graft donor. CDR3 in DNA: TGCGCCAGCAGCCCTCACCGCTTGACAGAAAACATTCAGTACTTC. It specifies CASSPHRLTENIQYF.